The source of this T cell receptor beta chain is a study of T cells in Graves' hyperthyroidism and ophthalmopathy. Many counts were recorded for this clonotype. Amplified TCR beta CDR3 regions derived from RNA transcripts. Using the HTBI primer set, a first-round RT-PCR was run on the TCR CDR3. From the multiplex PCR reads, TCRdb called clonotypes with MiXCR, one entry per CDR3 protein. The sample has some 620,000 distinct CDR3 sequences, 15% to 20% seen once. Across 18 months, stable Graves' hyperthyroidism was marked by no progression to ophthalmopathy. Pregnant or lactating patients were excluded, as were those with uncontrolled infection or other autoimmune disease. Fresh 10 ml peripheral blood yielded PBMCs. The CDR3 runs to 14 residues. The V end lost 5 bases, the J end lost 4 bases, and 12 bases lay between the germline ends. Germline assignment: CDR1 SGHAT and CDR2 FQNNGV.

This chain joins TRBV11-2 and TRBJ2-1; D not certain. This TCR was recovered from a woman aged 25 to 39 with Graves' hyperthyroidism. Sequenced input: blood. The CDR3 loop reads CASSVGQVYNEQFF. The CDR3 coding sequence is TGTGCCAGCAGCGTTGGCCAGGTATACAATGAGCAGTTCTTC.